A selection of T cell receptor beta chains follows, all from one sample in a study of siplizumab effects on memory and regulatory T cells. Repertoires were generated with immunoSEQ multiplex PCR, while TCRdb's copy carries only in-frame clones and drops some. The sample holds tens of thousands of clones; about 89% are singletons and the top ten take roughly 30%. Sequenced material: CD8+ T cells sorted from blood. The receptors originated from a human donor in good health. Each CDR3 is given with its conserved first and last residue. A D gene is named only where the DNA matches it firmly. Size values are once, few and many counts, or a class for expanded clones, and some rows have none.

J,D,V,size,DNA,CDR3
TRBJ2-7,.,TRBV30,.,TGTGCCTGGAGTCGGGGTAGCGACTACGAGCAGTACTTC,CAWSRGSDYEQYF
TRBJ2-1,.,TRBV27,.,TGTGCCAGCAGTTTTTGGGTTGGTGGGTACAATGAGCAGTTCTTC,CASSFWVGGYNEQFF
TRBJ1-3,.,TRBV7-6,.,TGTGCCAGCAGCGCTGGAAACACCATATATTTT,CASSAGNTIYF
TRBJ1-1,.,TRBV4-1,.,TGCGCCAGCAGCCAGATGAGAGCAGGGACTGAAGCTTTCTTT,CASSQMRAGTEAFF
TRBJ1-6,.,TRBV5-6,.,TGTGCCAGCAGCTTGGTTGGGGGAACCTATAATTCACCCCTCCACTTT,CASSLVGGTYNSPLHF
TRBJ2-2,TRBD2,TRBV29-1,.,TGCAGCGTTGAAGCGGCACCTTCCGGGACTAGCGGGGGTAACACCGGGGAGCTGTTTTTT,CSVEAAPSGTSGGNTGELFF
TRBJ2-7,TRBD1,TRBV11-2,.,TGTGCCAGCAGCTTAGGAGTCAAAACAGGGGAACCCTACGAGCAGTACTTC,CASSLGVKTGEPYEQYF
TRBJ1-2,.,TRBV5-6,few,TGTGCCAGCAGCTTGGCCAAGGAGACGGATTTTAACTATGGCTACACCTTC,CASSLAKETDFNYGYTF
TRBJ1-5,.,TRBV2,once,TGTGCCAGCAGTACCGGGTCGGGTCAGCCCCAGCATTTT,CASSTGSGQPQHF
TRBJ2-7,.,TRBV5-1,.,TGCGCCAGCAGCTTGGAACCCGGGACCTACGAGCAGTACTTC,CASSLEPGTYEQYF
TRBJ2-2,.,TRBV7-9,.,TGTGCCAGCAGCTTATCACTCACCGGGGAGCTGTTTTTT,CASSLSLTGELFF
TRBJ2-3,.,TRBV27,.,TGTGCCAGCAGTCCTACAGGGTCTAGCACAGATACGCAGTATTTT,CASSPTGSSTDTQYF
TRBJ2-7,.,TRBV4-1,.,TGCGCCAGCAGCCAAGAGGGTTCAGGGGGGAATACCTACGAGCAGTACTTC,CASSQEGSGGNTYEQYF
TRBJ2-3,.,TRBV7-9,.,TGTGCCAGCAGCTTACCCGGGAGCGGAGTTGGAGTCACAGATACGCAGTATTTT,CASSLPGSGVGVTDTQYF
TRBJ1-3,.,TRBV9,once,TGTGCCAGCAGCGAACAAGGGGGTGGAAACACCATATATTTT,CASSEQGGGNTIYF
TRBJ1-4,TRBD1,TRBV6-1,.,TGTGCCAGCAGTGGACAGGGGGCGTTCGATGAAAAACTGTTTTTT,CASSGQGAFDEKLFF
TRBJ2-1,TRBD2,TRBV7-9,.,TGTGCCAGCAGCCTGGGACTAGCGGAGGAGCAGTTCTTC,CASSLGLAEEQFF
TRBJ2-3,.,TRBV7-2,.,TGTGCCAGCAGCCGGGAGTTGAGCACAGATACGCAGTATTTT,CASSRELSTDTQYF
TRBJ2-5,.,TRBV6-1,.,TGTGCCAGCAGTGATGCAGAGTGGGAGACCCAGTACTTC,CASSDAEWETQYF
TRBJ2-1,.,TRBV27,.,TGTGCCAGCAGTCTCGACTCCACGCCTCTCCTCGCCTCCTACAATGAGCAGTTCTTC,CASSLDSTPLLASYNEQFF
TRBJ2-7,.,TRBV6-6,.,TGTGCCAGCAGTCCAACTGTCAGGGAGCCCTACGAGCAGTACTTC,CASSPTVREPYEQYF
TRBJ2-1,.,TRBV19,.,TGTGCCAGTAGTCCCAGCCCGGATGAGCAGTTCTTC,CASSPSPDEQFF
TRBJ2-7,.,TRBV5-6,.,TGTGCCAGCAGCTTGGCCCCCGCCGGGGACGTGAGCGAGCAGTACTTC,CASSLAPAGDVSEQYF
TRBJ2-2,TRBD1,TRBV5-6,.,TGTGCCAGCAGGGAGCCGGGACAGGGGCCCACCGGGGAGCTGTTTTTT,CASREPGQGPTGELFF
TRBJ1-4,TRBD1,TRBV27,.,TGTGCCAGCAGTTCTTTGACAGGGCCTAATGAAAAACTGTTTTTT,CASSSLTGPNEKLFF
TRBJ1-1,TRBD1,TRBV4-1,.,TGCGCCAGCAGCCAAGATAGAGCAGGGGGACACACTGAAGCTTTCTTT,CASSQDRAGGHTEAFF
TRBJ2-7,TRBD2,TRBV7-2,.,TGTGCCAGCAGCTCCCCTCCTCCTAGCGGGGCCTTCCTTTACGAGCAGTACTTC,CASSSPPPSGAFLYEQYF
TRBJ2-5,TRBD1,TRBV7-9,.,TGTGCCAGCAGCCGACAGGGACCGCTGGAGACCCAGTACTTC,CASSRQGPLETQYF
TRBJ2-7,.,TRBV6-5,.,TGTGCCAGCACCCCAGACGGGGGCGGGTACGAGCAGTACTTC,CASTPDGGGYEQYF
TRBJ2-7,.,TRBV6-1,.,TGTGCCAGCAGTGAAACTCGGTGGGAGGCCTACGAGCAGTACTTC,CASSETRWEAYEQYF
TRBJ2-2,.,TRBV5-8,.,TGTGCCAGCAACTCCGGGGCGACCGGGGAGCTGTTTTTT,CASNSGATGELFF
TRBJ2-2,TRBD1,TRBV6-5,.,TGTGCCAGCAGTTACTTGGGACAGTTGAACACCGGGGAGCTGTTTTTT,CASSYLGQLNTGELFF
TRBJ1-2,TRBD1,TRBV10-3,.,TGTGCCATCAGTGAGACGGGACAGGGGAACTATGGCTACACCTTC,CAISETGQGNYGYTF
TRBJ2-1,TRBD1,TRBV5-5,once,TGTGCCAGCAGCTTGGAGCAGGGGGCCCCCTACAATGAGCAGTTCTTC,CASSLEQGAPYNEQFF
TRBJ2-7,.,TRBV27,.,TGTGCCAGCAGTTTAAGCTCTCCTGGGGCCTACGAGCAGTACTTC,CASSLSSPGAYEQYF
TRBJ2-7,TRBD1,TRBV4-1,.,TGCGCCAGCAGCCAAGGACAGGGGATCGGCGAGCAGTACTTC,CASSQGQGIGEQYF
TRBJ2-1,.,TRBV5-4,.,TGTGCCAGCAGATCGGACTCGTACAATGAGCAGTTCTTC,CASRSDSYNEQFF
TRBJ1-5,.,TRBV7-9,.,TGTGCCAGCAGCTTAGGCCCGGGAAAAAATCAGCCCCAGCATTTT,CASSLGPGKNQPQHF
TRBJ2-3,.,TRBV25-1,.,TGTGCCAGCAGGCTGGGCGCAGGCACAGATACGCAGTATTTT,CASRLGAGTDTQYF
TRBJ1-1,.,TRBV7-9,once,TGTGCCAGCAGCTTTACACACACTGAAGCTTTCTTT,CASSFTHTEAFF
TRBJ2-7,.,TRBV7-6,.,TGTGCCAGCAGTCTGACAGTCATCTACGAGCAGTACTTC,CASSLTVIYEQYF
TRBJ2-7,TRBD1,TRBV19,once,TGTGCCAGTAAATCGGACAGGGGCTCCTACGAGCAGTACTTC,CASKSDRGSYEQYF
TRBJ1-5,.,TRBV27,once,TGTGCCAGCAGTACACAGGCGTCGGGGCCCCAGCATTTT,CASSTQASGPQHF
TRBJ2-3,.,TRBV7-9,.,TGTGCCAGCAGGGCAGGACGGAGCACAGATACGCAGTATTTT,CASRAGRSTDTQYF
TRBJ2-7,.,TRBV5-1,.,TGCGCCAGCAGCTTGGCCGGATCCTACGAGCAGTACTTC,CASSLAGSYEQYF